This T cell receptor (beta chain) was observed in a study of Ad26.COV2.S vaccination and SARS-CoV-2 variants. Clones were read by immunoSEQ multiplex PCR, and TCRdb kept only the in-frame ones, dropping some. Altogether about 480,000 clones are present, roughly 87% being singletons, with the ten largest covering around 13%. The CDR3 runs 17 residues. Germline V CDR1 and CDR2: SGHRS, YFSETQ. Treatment described: over 15 received Ad26.COV2.S at low or high dose, single or two shots; about 5 received placebo; per-sample allocation not given. Day 63 after the first vaccine or placebo injection was the time point for sampling. The donor's status was that of an adult aged 18-55 years in Boston. This clone was observed once. Compared with germline, one end of the junction differs, possibly owing to a read error.

The origin of this receptor is a person aged 18-65 years who received the Ad26.COV2.S COVID-19 vaccine or a placebo. The V call is TRBV5-1, the J call TRBJ2-6, with D possibly matching TRBD1 (6 bases). The specimen was peripheral blood, collected in a trial of Ad26.COV2.S vaccine versus placebo. CDR3 DNA: TGCGCCAGCAGTTTGGGCGATCAGGGGACGGGGGCCAACGTCCTGACTTTC. This translates into CASSLGDQGTGANVLTF.